A single sample gave rise to the 27 T cell receptor beta chains below, sequenced in a study of cytomegalovirus exposure and HLA in healthy donors. The primer mix had 60 Vbeta and 13 Jbeta primers. Sequencing was performed with immunoSEQ multiplex PCR; in TCRdb, only in-frame clones are kept and a portion is missing. The sample carries approximately 150,000 clones, approximately 80% recorded once. The specimen was PBMCs. These receptor sequences come from a woman aged 40 to 50 in good health and CMV-seropositive.

The V and J genes are TRBV7-7 and TRBJ2-7; D not resolved. CDR3 length: 15 amino acids. Per germline, CDR1 SSHAT and CDR2 FNYEAQ (reference sequence). V shed 2 bases and J shed 8 bases, with 19 bases lying between them. CDR3 bases: TGTGCCAGCAGCTTATCTCCGACCCCGGGTTCCAAGCAGTACTTC. Translating it yields CASSLSPTPGSKQYF.

The rearrangement links TRBV2 to TRBJ2-1; tentatively, D is TRBD1 (5 bases). CDR1 is SNHLY, CDR2 FYNNEI, per germline. This CDR3 contains 15 residues. V lost 2 bases and J 5 bases, leaving 13 bases between the germline ends. CDR3 in DNA: TGTGCCAGCAGTGAACTTAGGGGTTTTAACAATGAGCAGTTCTTC. Translation gives CASSELRGFNNEQFF.

This clone was observed a few times. The chain uses TRBV5-1 and TRBJ2-7; the match to TRBD2 covers 9 bases. This CDR3 spans 13 amino acids. J lost 6 bases, V lost 1 base, and 2 bases had no gene match. CDR1 and CDR2 from the germline V gene are SGHRS and YFSETQ. The CDR3 reads CASSLPAGGEQYF. CDR3 DNA sequence: TGCGCCAGCAGCTTGCCAGCGGGAGGCGAGCAGTACTTC.

This clone was observed a handful of times. The chain carries TRBV7-2 and TRBJ2-1; possible D gene TRBD2, 6 bases. Germline V gene lookup returns CDR1 SGHTA and CDR2 FQGNSA. The ends were cut back, 8 bases at V and 4 bases at J, with 12 bases in the middle. The CDR3 length is 13 residues. This CDR3 is CASCPTSYNEQFF. The CDR3 DNA reads TGTGCCAGCTGCCCGACTAGTTACAATGAGCAGTTCTTC.

This chain joins TRBV5-4 and TRBJ1-1; D not certain. The V end was cut by 2 bases, the J end by 2 bases, with 16 bases between. The CDR3 runs to 16 residues. Germline loops: CDR1 SGHNT, CDR2 YYREEE (reference sequence). The CDR3 reads CASSFGVKQLNTEAFF. The CDR3 nucleotides read TGTGCCAGCAGCTTCGGGGTGAAGCAACTTAACACTGAAGCTTTCTTT.

This clone was seen a handful of times. The chain links TRBV7-9 to TRBJ1-1, with D uncertain. V was clipped by 1 base and J by 0 bases, with 9 bases between them. Germline V lookup: CDR1 SEHNR, CDR2 FQNEAQ (reference sequence). This CDR3 is built from 15 residues. For the CDR3, the DNA is TGTGCCAGCAGCTTAGTGGCGGCATTGAACACTGAAGCTTTCTTT. Amino acid sequence: CASSLVAALNTEAFF.

This clone was seen only a few times. The chain has TRBV7-2 and TRBJ2-3; maybe TRBD2 (6 bases). The CDR3 runs to 15 residues. Germline V gene data show CDR1 as SGHTA and CDR2 as FQGNSA. With 3 bases removed from V and 1 base from J, the gap between germline ends came to 11 bases. The CDR3 spells CASSLGGGRTDTQYF. The CDR3, as DNA: TGTGCCAGCAGCTTGGGGGGTGGGCGCACAGATACGCAGTATTTT.

The CDR3: CASSPYTGVSGNTIYF. CDR3 in DNA: TGTGCCAGCTCACCATATACAGGGGTCTCTGGAAACACCATATATTTT. The rearrangement uses TRBV18 and TRBJ1-3; 7 bases line up with TRBD1. CDR1 is KGHSH, CDR2 LQKENI, per germline. This CDR3 has 16 residues. J was trimmed by 0 bases and V by 2 bases; bases with no gene match: 4. Complete variable domain (other parts from reference TRBV18 and TRBJ1-3): NAGVMQNPRHLVRRRGQEARLRCSPMKGHSHVYWYRQLPEEGLKFMVYLQKENIIDESGMPKERFSAEFPKEGPSILRIQQVVRGDSAAYFCASSPYTGVSGNTIYFGEGSWLTVV.

V is TRBV30 and J is TRBJ2-7; TRBD1 matches 9 bases. With V trimmed by 2 bases and J by 3 bases, 5 bases remained unmatched. CDR3 size: 14 residues. Germline assignment: CDR1 GTSNPN and CDR2 SVGIG (reference sequence). The CDR3, as DNA: TGTGCCTGGAGTTCCGGGACAGGGTTCTACGAGCAGTACTTC. Encoded protein: CAWSSGTGFYEQYF.

V and J are TRBV7-8 and TRBJ2-5; 7 bases are shared with TRBD1. With the DNA end fitting TRBJ2-7 better, the J assignment may be wrong. CDR3 length: 13 amino acids. Germline assignment: CDR1 SGHVS and CDR2 FQNEAQ. CDR3: CASSGTDSYEQYF. The DNA for the CDR3 is TGTGCCAGCAGCGGGACAGACTCCTACGAGCAGTACTTC.

The chain combines TRBV30 with TRBJ2-7; D is possibly TRBD2 (5 bases). Between the trimmed V and J ends, which lost 7 bases and 4 bases, there was a span of 17 bases. Germline CDR1 and CDR2: GTSNPN and SVGIG (reference sequence). The CDR3 runs 13 residues. CDR3 sequence reads: CASSRGERYEQYF. CDR3 sequence (DNA): TGTGCCTCTTCCCGGGGAGAACGGTACGAGCAGTACTTC. Complete variable domain (other parts from reference TRBV30 and TRBJ2-7): SQTIHQWPATLVQPVGSPLSLECTVEGTSNPNLYWYRQAAGRGLQLLFYSVGIGQISSEVPQNLSASRPQDRQFILSSKKLLLSDSGFYLCASSRGERYEQYFGPGTRLTVT.

This clone was picked up a small number of times. V gene TRBV5-6 combines with J gene TRBJ1-1; 8 positions match TRBD1. CDR3 size: 16 residues. Germline assignment: CDR1 SGHDT and CDR2 YYEEEE. V shed 0 bases and J 5 bases; nucleotides not matched to a gene: 9. The CDR3 is CASSLGQGKGETEAFF. The DNA of the CDR3 is TGTGCCAGCAGCTTGGGACAGGGGAAGGGAGAGACTGAAGCTTTCTTT.

The V call is TRBV5-1, the J call TRBJ1-2, with D unresolved. CDR3 length: 14 residues. The V gene's germline CDR1 is SGHRS and CDR2 YFSETQ. V gave up 4 bases and J gave up 6 bases, with 16 bases separating them. The CDR3 DNA follows: TGCGCCAGCAGCCCCTTCTCGGGAAGCGATGGCTACACCTTC. Translated, it gives CASSPFSGSDGYTF.

The genes are TRBV2 and TRBJ1-3; weak D call: TRBD1 (6 bases). Germline CDR1 and CDR2: SNHLY and FYNNEI. V was shortened by 5 bases and J by 0 bases, with 8 bases between the two germline ends. This CDR3 is 14 amino acids long. The CDR3 DNA reads TGTGCCAGCAGTTACAGGGACTCTGGAAACACCATATATTTT. It encodes CASSYRDSGNTIYF. The full variable domain, with the rest looked up from reference TRBV2 and TRBJ1-3, is EPEVTQTPSHQVTQMGQEVILRCVPISNHLYFYWYRQILGQKVEFLVSFYNNEISEKSEIFDDQFSVERPDGSNFTLKIRSTKLEDSAMYFCASSYRDSGNTIYFGEGSWLTVV.

This clone appeared a single time. The chain combines TRBV7-2 with TRBJ1-3, with D possibly TRBD1 on 5 matching bases. CDR1 is SGHTA and CDR2 is FQGNSA in the germline V gene. This CDR3 has 15 residues. V was clipped by 2 bases and J by 0 bases, with 8 bases between them. The CDR3 sequence is CASSLIRGSGNTIYF. For the CDR3, the DNA is TGTGCCAGCAGCTTAATAAGGGGCTCTGGAAACACCATATATTTT.

This rearrangement joins TRBV7-8 to TRBJ2-5; tentative D call: TRBD2 (5 bases). CDR3 length: 14 residues. Deletions cut 1 base from V and 4 bases from J, with 10 bases between. Germline CDR1 and CDR2: SGHVS and FQNEAQ. CDR3 sequence: CASSLGRTRETQYF. The CDR3 nucleotides read TGTGCCAGCAGCTTAGGGAGAACTAGAGAGACCCAGTACTTC.

CDR3 protein: CASSMIDAVNTEAFF. The DNA for the CDR3 is TGTGCCAGTAGTATGATAGACGCGGTGAACACTGAAGCTTTCTTT. V gene TRBV19 combines with J gene TRBJ1-1; D is ambiguous. Germline CDR1 LNHDA, CDR2 SQIVND (reference sequence). This CDR3 region has 15 residues. Trimming took off 3 bases at V and 0 bases at J, with 11 bases between the two ends.

The J gene is TRBJ1-1, the V gene TRBV7-9; D not certain. V was cut by 5 bases and J by 0 bases, with 16 bases left in between. The CDR3 is 16 residues long. Germline-derived CDR1 and CDR2 are SEHNR and FQNEAQ (reference sequence). CDR3 amino acids: CASSQLGGEVNTEAFF. The CDR3 DNA reads as TGTGCCAGCAGCCAGTTGGGAGGTGAGGTGAACACTGAAGCTTTCTTT.

V and J are TRBV6-5 and TRBJ2-2, with 11 bases fitting TRBD2. J lost 4 bases, V lost 6 bases, and 4 bases had no gene match. There are 15 residues in the CDR3. Per the germline V gene, CDR1 is MNHEY and CDR2 is SVGAGI. For the CDR3, the DNA is TGTGCCAGCAGCGCCGGACTAGCGGGCACCGGGGAGCTGTTTTTT. It encodes CASSAGLAGTGELFF.

This sequence joins TRBV7-9 and TRBJ2-1, with D maybe TRBD2 (5 bases). The germline V gene encodes CDR1 SEHNR and CDR2 FQNEAQ (reference sequence). There are 15 residues in the CDR3. V was clipped by 3 bases and J by 8 bases, with 17 bases between them. CDR3 in DNA: TGTGCCAGCAGCTTGCTCGGGAATTTACACGATGAGCAGTTCTTC. Protein sequence: CASSLLGNLHDEQFF.

This rearrangement joins TRBV7-8 to TRBJ2-1, with D possibly matching TRBD2 (6 bases). This CDR3 has 13 amino acids. The V end was cut by 6 bases, the J end by 4 bases, with 10 bases between. The germline gives CDR1 SGHVS, CDR2 FQNEAQ. The CDR3 spells CASRGGAYNEQFF. CDR3 bases: TGTGCCAGCAGGGGGGGTGCTTACAATGAGCAGTTCTTC.

This chain joins TRBV27 and TRBJ2-1; TRBD2 matches 11 bases. The CDR3 has 16 residues. V lost 2 bases, J lost 6 bases, and 6 bases stayed unmatched. In germline, CDR1 is MNHEY, CDR2 SMNVEV (reference sequence). The CDR3 loop is CASSLVLAGVGNEQFF. The CDR3 DNA follows: TGTGCCAGCAGTTTAGTACTAGCGGGAGTAGGCAATGAGCAGTTCTTC.

The chain combines TRBV6-1 with TRBJ1-2; no clear D. Trimming took off 2 bases at V and 0 bases at J, with 10 bases between the two ends. This CDR3 has 15 residues. CDR1 and CDR2 from the germline V gene are MNHNS and SASEGT. CDR3 in DNA: TGTGCCAGCAGTGAATGGGCGGGAGCTAACTATGGCTACACCTTC. This gives the protein CASSEWAGANYGYTF.

For this clone: The germline gene is not matched at one end of the junction; a read error may be the cause. This sequence joins TRBV5-5 and TRBJ1-2; D ambiguous. CDR1 is SGHKS, CDR2 YYEKEE, per germline (reference sequence). This CDR3 is built from 12 residues. The CDR3 nucleotides read TGTGCCAACAGCCCGGGAGTCTATGGCTACACCTTC. Amino acids: CANSPGVYGYTF.

CDR3 DNA sequence: TGTGCCAGCAGCGTAGAGGAGACTAGCGTTGGCACCGGGGAGCTGTTTTTT. It codes for CASSVEETSVGTGELFF. The rearrangement links TRBV9 to TRBJ2-2, with TRBD2 matching 8 bases. V gave up 0 bases and J gave up 4 bases; unmatched junction bases: 8. CDR3 length: 17 amino acids. Germline assignment: CDR1 SGDLS and CDR2 YYNGEE.

The chain joins TRBV30 to TRBJ2-5; perhaps TRBD1 as D (6 bases). CDR1 is GTSNPN and CDR2 is SVGIG in the germline V gene (reference sequence). The CDR3 is made up of 15 amino acids. Trimming pared 1 base from V and 4 bases from J, leaving 16 bases between. In DNA form, the CDR3 reads TGTGCCTGGAGTGATACAGGGACGGGTCTAGAGACCCAGTACTTC. It translates to CAWSDTGTGLETQYF.

This clone came up a few times. The rearrangement joins TRBV19 to TRBJ2-5; D is uncertain. This CDR3 is built from 14 residues. CDR1 is LNHDA, CDR2 SQIVND, per germline (reference sequence). Trimming shortened V by 5 bases and J by 5 bases, and 15 bases separated the two germline ends. The CDR3 DNA reads as TGTGCCAGTAGTCCTGGAGTGACCATGGAGACCCAGTACTTC. The encoded protein is CASSPGVTMETQYF.